The subject of this entry is one T cell receptor (beta chain). Its specificity is unknown. Carrying unique molecular identifiers, the cDNA also gained a universal primer site through template switching. MiXCR, applied by TCRdb to the 5' RACE reads, yields one record per CDR3 protein. The repertoire holds about 660,000 distinct CDR3 sequences, with 8.5% to 9.5% as singletons. The data stem from a study of identical twins. Findings of the study overall: Out-of-frame beta sequences exhibited a weaker degree of excess twin sharing. While abundant cord blood beta clonotypes carried fewer insertions, memory repertoires showed no such pattern.

Trimming stripped 1 base from V and 4 bases from J, with 3 bases between. CDR3 length: 12 residues. Germline V gives CDR1 SGHDT, CDR2 YYEEEE. Healthy Caucasians made up all donors. These records were also assigned to another study, of yellow fever vaccine responses in identical twins.

What was sequenced was PBMCs. This receptor was identified in a woman aged 18-35 years in good health. This chain links TRBV5-6 with TRBJ1-5, with D uncertain. The CDR3 sequence: CASSLINQPQHF. In nucleotides, the CDR3 is TGTGCCAGCAGCTTGATAAATCAGCCCCAGCATTTT.